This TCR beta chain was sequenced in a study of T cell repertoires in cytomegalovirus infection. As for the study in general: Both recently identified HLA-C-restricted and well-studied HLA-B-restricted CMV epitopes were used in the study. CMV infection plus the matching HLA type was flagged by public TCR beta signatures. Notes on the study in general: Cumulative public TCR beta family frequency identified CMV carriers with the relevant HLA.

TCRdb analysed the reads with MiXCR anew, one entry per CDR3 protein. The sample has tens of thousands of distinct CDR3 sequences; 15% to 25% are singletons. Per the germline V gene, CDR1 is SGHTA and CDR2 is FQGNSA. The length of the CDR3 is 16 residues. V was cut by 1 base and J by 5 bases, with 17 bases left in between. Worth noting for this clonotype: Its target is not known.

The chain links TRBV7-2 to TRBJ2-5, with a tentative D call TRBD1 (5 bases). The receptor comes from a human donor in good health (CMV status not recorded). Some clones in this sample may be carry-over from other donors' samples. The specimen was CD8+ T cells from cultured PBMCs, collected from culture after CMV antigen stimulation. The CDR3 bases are TGTGCCAGCAGCTTAGTGTCGGTGGTCAGGGCGGAGACCCAGTACTTC. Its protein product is CASSLVSVVRAETQYF.